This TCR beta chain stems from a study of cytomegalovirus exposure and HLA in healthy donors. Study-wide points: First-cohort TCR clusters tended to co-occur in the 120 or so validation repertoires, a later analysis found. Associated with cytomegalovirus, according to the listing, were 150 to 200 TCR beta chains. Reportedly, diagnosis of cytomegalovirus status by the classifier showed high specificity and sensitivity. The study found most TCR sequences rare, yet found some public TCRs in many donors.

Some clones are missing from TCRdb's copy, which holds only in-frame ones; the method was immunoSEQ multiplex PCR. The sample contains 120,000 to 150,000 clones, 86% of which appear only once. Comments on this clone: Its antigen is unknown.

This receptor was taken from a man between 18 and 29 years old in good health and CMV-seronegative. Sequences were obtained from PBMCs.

CDR3 sequence (DNA): TGTGCCAGCAGTGAAGTACTAGCAAAATACGAGCAGTACTTC. It translates to CASSEVLAKYEQYF. The genes are TRBV6-1 and TRBJ2-7, with D possibly TRBD2 on 6 matching bases. The germline CDR1 and CDR2 sequences are MNHNS and SASEGT. The CDR3 is 14 amino acids. V was shortened by 1 base and J by 4 bases, with 11 bases between the two germline ends.